This entry lists 21 T cell receptor beta chains sequenced from one sample in a study of metastatic and nonmetastatic thyroid tumors. No treatment of any kind had been given to any patient before thyroid surgery. TCRdb re-analyzed the PCR reads through MiXCR. Here the sample spans some 23,000 clones, approximately 20% being singletons. The sample comprised blood. These receptor sequences come from a female donor with papillary thyroid cancer or a benign thyroid nodule (not recorded which). Some clones in this sample may be carry-over from other donors' samples.

This clone was counted ten times or more. This may be a read error: a much more frequent sequence differs by one nucleotide. The V gene is TRBV15, the J gene TRBJ2-5; the D gene is possibly TRBD1 (5 bases). The length of the CDR3 is 15 residues. Germline assignment: CDR1 LNHNV and CDR2 YYDKDF (reference sequence). Trimming took off 0 bases at V and 1 base at J, with 9 bases between the two ends. Here the CDR3 DNA reads TGTGCCACCAGCAGAGATCTGGGGCTCCAAGAGACCCAGTACTTC. It encodes CATSRDLGLQETQYF.

In its sample, this clone was seen a few times. J is TRBJ1-1 and V is TRBV5-1, with D unclear. This CDR3 is 14 amino acids long. Per germline, CDR1 SGHRS and CDR2 YFSETQ. The V and J ends lost 1 base and 1 base respectively, with 8 bases between them. CDR3 nucleotides: TGCGCCAGCAGCTTGCTCGGGGAGAACACTGAAGCTTTCTTT. It encodes CASSLLGENTEAFF. The full variable domain, its missing parts supplied by reference TRBV5-1 and TRBJ1-1, is KAGVTQTPRYLIKTRGQQVTLSCSPISGHRSVSWYQQTPGQGLQFLFEYFSETQRNKGNFPGRFSGRQFSNSRSEMNVSTLELGDSALYLCASSLLGENTEAFFGQGTRLTVV.

In this sample, this clone turned up many times. The chain recombines TRBV28 with TRBJ2-5; the D is unclear. The ends were cut back, 6 bases at V and 0 bases at J, with 5 bases in the middle. Germline CDR1 MDHEN, CDR2 SYDVKM. The CDR3 spans 12 residues. CDR3 in DNA: TGTGCCAGCAGCGGATACCAAGAGACCCAGTACTTC. Encoded protein: CASSGYQETQYF.

This clone occurred many times. The chain employs TRBV29-1 and TRBJ2-1, with D unresolved. The CDR3 consists of 13 residues. Trimming stripped 4 bases from V and 5 bases from J, with 12 bases between. Germline assignment: CDR1 SQVTM and CDR2 ANQGSEA. The CDR3 protein is CSVVEDSDNEQFF. CDR3 DNA: TGCAGCGTTGTTGAGGATTCCGACAATGAGCAGTTCTTC.

The CDR3 DNA sequence: TGCAGTGCTAGAGAGGAGGGCCAGCTCCTGTTTTTT. Protein sequence: CSAREEGQLLFF. The chain recombines TRBV20-1 with TRBJ1-4, with D hard to call. V dropped 0 bases and J dropped 14 bases, with 13 bases sitting between them. Germline V gene data show CDR1 as DFQATT and CDR2 as SNEGSKA (reference sequence). CDR3 length: 12 amino acids.

This clone was seen only a few times. DNA of the CDR3: TGTGCCAGTACAGGGCGCGACGAGCAGTACTTC. Its protein product is CASTGRDEQYF. V is TRBV6-1 and J is TRBJ2-7, with D tentatively TRBD1 (6 bases). V was pared by 9 bases and J by 5 bases, with 11 bases between. CDR3 length equals 11 residues. Germline V gene sequence: CDR1 MNHNS, CDR2 SASEGT.

About this clone itself: Different DNA sequences within this sample yield the same CDR3. This chain links TRBV7-2 with TRBJ2-3, with unresolved D. Germline-derived CDR1 and CDR2 are SGHTA and FQGNSA. V shed 3 bases and J shed 4 bases, with 8 bases lying between them. This CDR3 comprises 13 residues. CDR3 nucleotides: TGTGCCAGCAGCTTGGCCGGGTCAGATACGCAGTATTTT. Protein sequence: CASSLAGSDTQYF.

There are a few counts of this clone. The rearrangement uses TRBV6-1 and TRBJ2-7; possibly TRBD2 for D (6 bases). The CDR3 sequence is 14 residues long. Germline V gene sequence: CDR1 MNHNS, CDR2 SASEGT. Trimming removed 5 bases from V and 2 bases from J, with 13 bases in between. CDR3 in DNA: TGTGCCAGCAGTCCGGGACTTGCAGCCTACGAGCAGTACTTC. It encodes CASSPGLAAYEQYF.

The chain joins TRBV6-1 to TRBJ1-3; 8 bases are shared with TRBD1. The length of the CDR3 is 15 residues. J gave up 2 bases and V 7 bases, and 7 bases lay outside the gene matches. The V gene's germline CDR1 is MNHNS and CDR2 SASEGT. The CDR3 protein is CASKKTGGTGNTIYF. The CDR3 nucleotides are TGTGCCAGCAAAAAAACAGGGGGTACTGGAAACACCATATATTTT.

This clone occurred a few times. CDR3 protein: CASLHRTGEETQYF. CDR3 in DNA: TGTGCCAGCCTACACCGGACAGGGGAAGAGACCCAGTACTTC. The gene calls are TRBV6-1 and TRBJ2-5; 9 bases map to TRBD1. The CDR3 loop spans 14 amino acids. The trim removed 8 bases at V and 3 bases at J, leaving 7 bases unmatched. Germline V gene sequence: CDR1 MNHNS, CDR2 SASEGT.

This clone was detected ten times or more. The chain recombines TRBV9 with TRBJ2-3; TRBD2 matches 10 bases. The CDR3 is 18 amino acids. Germline V lookup: CDR1 SGDLS, CDR2 YYNGEE. With V trimmed by 0 bases and J by 1 base, 8 bases remained unmatched. The CDR3 nucleotides read TGTGCCAGCAGCGTAGCCACTAGCGGGACCCTGGGCACAGATACGCAGTATTTT. Translated, it gives CASSVATSGTLGTDTQYF.

This clone was counted many times. The CDR3 here is CASGLGVGGKETQYF. The CDR3 bases are TGTGCTAGTGGTTTGGGTGTGGGAGGGAAAGAGACCCAGTACTTC. The J gene is TRBJ2-5, the V gene TRBV12-5; 7 nucleotides line up with TRBD2. The CDR3 loop spans 15 amino acids. Germline CDR1 and CDR2: LGHNT and FRNRAP. Losses at the gene ends were 1 base for V and 3 bases for J; bases not matched to a gene: 5.

V usage is TRBV5-1 and J usage is TRBJ1-2, with D perhaps TRBD1 (6 bases). The germline V gene has CDR1 SGHRS and CDR2 YFSETQ. This CDR3 has 16 amino acids. V was pared by 4 bases and J by 1 base, with 17 bases between. CDR3 protein: CASSKDSRTYNYGYTF. Here the CDR3 DNA reads TGCGCCAGCAGCAAGGACAGCAGGACTTATAACTATGGCTACACCTTC. Together with reference TRBV5-1 and TRBJ1-2, the CDR3 gives the full variable domain: KAGVTQTPRYLIKTRGQQVTLSCSPISGHRSVSWYQQTPGQGLQFLFEYFSETQRNKGNFPGRFSGRQFSNSRSEMNVSTLELGDSALYLCASSKDSRTYNYGYTFGSGTRLTVV.

This clone was counted at least ten times. Other DNA variants within this sample encode the same CDR3. This chain links TRBV5-6 with TRBJ2-1, with D possibly matching TRBD1 (6 bases). CDR1 and CDR2 from the germline V gene are SGHDT and YYEEEE. The germline V and J ends were trimmed by 3 bases and 0 bases, with 16 bases remaining between them. CDR3 length equals 17 residues. The CDR3 DNA follows: TGTGCCAGCAGCTCCCTCAGTGACAGGCCCTCCTACAATGAGCAGTTCTTC. Protein: CASSSLSDRPSYNEQFF.

The table lists this clone with many counts. The gene calls are TRBV6-4 and TRBJ2-2; the D is unclear. CDR1 is MRHNA, CDR2 SNTAGT, per germline. V was pared by 1 base and J by 5 bases, with 5 bases between. The CDR3 sequence is 13 residues long. CDR3 nucleotides: TGTGCCAGCAGTGACTGGAAAACCGGGGAGCTGTTTTTT. Translating it yields CASSDWKTGELFF.

This clone was counted at least ten times. The chain couples TRBV4-1 to TRBJ2-3; 8 bases line up with TRBD1. V was clipped by 2 bases and J by 2 bases; unmatched bases: 3. The CDR3 runs to 15 residues. The germline gives CDR1 MGHRA, CDR2 YSYEKL. CDR3 bases: TGCGCCAGCAGCCAATACAGGGGGACCACAGATACGCAGTATTTT. This translates into CASSQYRGTTDTQYF.

This clone was observed once. The junction does not match germline at one end; this may be a read error. The rearrangement uses TRBV5-1 and TRBJ2-2, with D maybe TRBD2 (5 bases). The CDR3 sequence is 15 residues long. The germline V gene has CDR1 SGHRS and CDR2 YFSETQ. The DNA of the CDR3 is TGCGCCAGCTCGCTAGCTGGAGTCGGCACCTGGGAGCTGTTTTTT. Translating gives CASSLAGVGTWELFF.

Ten or more counts support this clone. Mismatch with germline at one junction end may stem from a read error. Other DNA sequences in the sample encode the same CDR3. The chain employs TRBV11-2 and TRBJ2-3; D unresolved. The CDR3 totals 12 residues. Germline-derived CDR1 and CDR2 are SGHAT and FQNNGV. In DNA form, the CDR3 reads TGTGCCAGCAGTTTAGCAGAAGATACGCAGTATTTT. Translation: CASSLAEDTQYF. The whole variable domain, filled in from reference TRBV11-2 and TRBJ2-3, reads EAGVAQSPRYKIIEKRQSVAFWCNPISGHATLYWYQQILGQGPKLLIQFQNNGVVDDSQLPKDRFSAERLKGVDSTLKIQPAKLEDSAVYLCASSLAEDTQYFGPGTRLTVL.

At least ten counts were recorded for this clone. One base away lies a much larger clone, so this may be a sequencing read error. The chain combines TRBV28 with TRBJ2-7, with 9 positions matching TRBD1. V gave up 3 bases and J gave up 3 bases; unmatched junction bases: 3. Germline CDR1 MDHEN, CDR2 SYDVKM. The CDR3 contains 14 residues. CDR3 protein: CASSFGQGLYEQYF. The CDR3 DNA reads TGTGCCAGCAGTTTCGGACAGGGGCTCTACGAGCAGTACTTC.

The J gene is TRBJ2-5, the V gene TRBV5-1; D may be TRBD2 (5 bases). CDR1 and CDR2 (germline): SGHRS, YFSETQ. This CDR3 region has 14 residues. The V gene lost 4 bases and the J gene lost 1 base, with 11 bases spanning the gap. In nucleotides, the CDR3 is TGCGCCAGCAGCGCCAGACTAACCCAAGAGACCCAGTACTTC. Protein sequence: CASSARLTQETQYF.

Judged by abundance, this clone is medium-sized. The same CDR3 arises from other DNA sequences in this sample as well. CDR3 nucleotides: TGTGCCAGCAGTTACGGACAGGGCGTTATGAACACTGAAGCTTTCTTT. It specifies CASSYGQGVMNTEAFF. The chain couples TRBV6-5 to TRBJ1-1; 8 bases are shared with TRBD1. Per the germline V gene, CDR1 is MNHEY and CDR2 is SVGAGI. V trimming: 2 bases; J trimming: 0 bases; junction bases outside the gene matches: 5. This CDR3 has 16 amino acids.